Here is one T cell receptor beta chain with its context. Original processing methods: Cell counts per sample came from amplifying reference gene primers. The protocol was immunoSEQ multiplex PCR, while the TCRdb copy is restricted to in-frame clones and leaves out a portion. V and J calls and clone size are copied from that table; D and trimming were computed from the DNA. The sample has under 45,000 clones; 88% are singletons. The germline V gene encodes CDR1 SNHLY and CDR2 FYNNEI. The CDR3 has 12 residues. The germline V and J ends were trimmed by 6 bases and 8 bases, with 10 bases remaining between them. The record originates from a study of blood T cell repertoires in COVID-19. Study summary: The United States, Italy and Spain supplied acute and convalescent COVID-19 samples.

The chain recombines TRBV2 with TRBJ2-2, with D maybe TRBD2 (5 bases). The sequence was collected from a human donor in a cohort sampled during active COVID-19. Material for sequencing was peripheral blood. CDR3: CASREDWGELFF. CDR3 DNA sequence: TGTGCCAGCAGGGAGGACTGGGGGGAGCTGTTTTTT.